The 13 T cell receptor beta chains below all came from one sample that was sequenced in a study of OX40 agonist ivuxolimab in advanced cancers. The data were produced by immunoSEQ multiplex PCR, yet TCRdb's version contains in-frame clones alone and is incomplete. The profile shows tens of thousands of clones, 75% to 85% of them singletons. Sequencing was performed on CD4+ or CD8+ T cells sorted from blood, taken in a trial of the OX40 agonist ivuxolimab. The source is an adult with an advanced solid tumor such as melanoma, head and neck, liver or kidney cancer.

The chain links TRBV7-8 to TRBJ2-1; D is possibly TRBD2 (5 bases). The ends were cut back, 2 bases at V and 4 bases at J, with 15 bases in the middle. The CDR3 sequence is 16 residues long. CDR1 and CDR2 (germline): SGHVS, FQNEAQ. CDR3 in amino acids: CASSLSLAPSYNEQFF. The DNA of the CDR3 is TGTGCCAGCAGCTTAAGCCTAGCCCCGTCGTACAATGAGCAGTTCTTC.

The chain links TRBV19 to TRBJ2-7, with 8 positions matching TRBD1. CDR3 size: 15 residues. The junction had 9 bases not matched to a gene; V was cut back by 3 bases and J by 5 bases. Germline CDR1 is LNHDA and CDR2 is SQIVND (reference sequence). The CDR3 is CASSIPGQATHEQYF. Here the CDR3 DNA reads TGTGCCAGTAGTATCCCGGGACAGGCCACTCACGAGCAGTACTTC.

This clone occurred once. The chain links TRBV9 to TRBJ1-5; D perhaps matches TRBD1 (5 bases). Germline assignment: CDR1 SGDLS and CDR2 YYNGEE. V lost 0 bases and J 11 bases, leaving 15 bases between the germline ends. This CDR3 has 14 amino acids. CDR3 residues: CASSVAGGAGAQHF. In nucleotides, the CDR3 is TGTGCCAGCAGCGTAGCGGGGGGAGCCGGGGCCCAGCATTTT. The full variable domain, in which reference TRBV9 and TRBJ1-5 provide the parts outside the CDR3, is DSGVTQTPKHLITATGQRVTLRCSPRSGDLSVYWYQQSLDQGLQFLIQYYNGEERAKGNILERFSAQQFPDLHSELNLSSLELGDSALYFCASSVAGGAGAQHFGDGTRLSIL.

This clone was seen only once. This chain links TRBV6-1 with TRBJ2-1, with 11 bases aligning to TRBD2. V trimming: 6 bases; J trimming: 0 bases; junction bases outside the gene matches: 1. This CDR3 has 15 amino acids. The V gene's germline CDR1 is MNHNS and CDR2 SASEGT. The CDR3 reads CASRGLAGSYNEQFF. CDR3 DNA: TGTGCCAGCAGAGGACTAGCGGGCTCCTACAATGAGCAGTTCTTC.

The chain joins TRBV25-1 to TRBJ1-2; tentative D call: TRBD1 (5 bases). Looked up from germline, CDR1 is MGHDK and CDR2 is SYGVNS. The CDR3 consists of 17 residues. Trimming cost V 2 bases and J 4 bases, with 20 bases left between them. The CDR3 DNA reads as TGTGCCAGCAGTGAAATCGACGCAGGACACCGGGGCTATGGCTACACCTTC. Encoded protein: CASSEIDAGHRGYGYTF.

V and J are TRBV30 and TRBJ2-5, with a weak D call TRBD2 (6 bases). The CDR3 length is 16 residues. Germline-derived CDR1 and CDR2 are GTSNPN and SVGIG (reference sequence). The ends were cut back, 2 bases at V and 1 base at J, with 17 bases in the middle. The CDR3 nucleotides read TGTGCCTGGAGTTCCCTCGGTTTAGCGGTCCAAGAGACCCAGTACTTC. Translating it yields CAWSSLGLAVQETQYF. Full variable domain (missing parts from reference TRBV30 and TRBJ2-5): SQTIHQWPATLVQPVGSPLSLECTVEGTSNPNLYWYRQAAGRGLQLLFYSVGIGQISSEVPQNLSASRPQDRQFILSSKKLLLSDSGFYLCAWSSLGLAVQETQYFGPGTRLLVL.

The gene calls are TRBV6-6 and TRBJ2-1; 10 bases match TRBD1. The V gene end was trimmed by 6 bases and the J gene end by 2 bases; junction bases not matched to a gene: 7. The CDR3 is made up of 16 amino acids. Per germline, CDR1 MNHNY and CDR2 SVGAGI (reference sequence). This CDR3 reads CASSPTGTGAYNEQFF. In DNA form, the CDR3 reads TGTGCCAGCAGCCCTACCGGGACAGGGGCCTACAATGAGCAGTTCTTC.

The chain recombines TRBV10-2 with TRBJ1-4, with 8 bases identical to TRBD1. V was clipped by 8 bases and J by 4 bases; unmatched bases: 0. The CDR3 extends over 12 amino acids. CDR1 is WSHSY, CDR2 SAAADI, per germline. The DNA of the CDR3 is TGCGCCAGCGGACAGGGTAATGAAAAACTGTTTTTT. This translates into CASGQGNEKLFF.

This clone has more than one count but fewer than ten. V gene TRBV7-2 combines with J gene TRBJ2-3, with 7 positions matching TRBD1. V lost 5 bases and J lost 1; bases outside the gene matches: 9. Germline V gene sequence: CDR1 SGHTA, CDR2 FQGNSA. This CDR3 contains 16 residues. This CDR3 reads CASSVKGTVGTDTQYF. CDR3 DNA: TGTGCCAGCAGCGTCAAGGGGACAGTGGGCACAGATACGCAGTATTTT.

The V gene is TRBV25-1, the J gene TRBJ1-2; D is unresolved. Trimming took off 4 bases at V and 11 bases at J, with 11 bases between the two ends. CDR3 length: 11 amino acids. Germline loops: CDR1 MGHDK, CDR2 SYGVNS. The CDR3 coding sequence is TGTGCCAGCAGTGCGCACAGTGGGTACACCTTC. As protein: CASSAHSGYTF.

The chain joins TRBV5-5 to TRBJ1-1; the match to TRBD1 covers 7 bases. CDR1 SGHKS and CDR2 YYEKEE come from the germline V gene (reference sequence). The CDR3 length is 18 residues. With V trimmed by 1 base and J by 5 bases, 17 bases remained unmatched. The CDR3 loop reads CASSLTSGQGVLGTEAFF. CDR3 in DNA: TGTGCCAGCAGCTTGACTAGTGGCCAGGGGGTCCTGGGAACTGAAGCTTTCTTT.

This clone is a singleton in its sample. The chain employs TRBV7-2 and TRBJ1-1; no clear D. The germline CDR1 and CDR2 sequences are SGHTA and FQGNSA. Trimming stripped 3 bases from V and 1 base from J, with 6 bases between. The CDR3 covers 13 residues. The CDR3 region has the DNA TGTGCCAGCAGCTTCCAGAGGAACACTGAAGCTTTCTTT. This sequence encodes CASSFQRNTEAFF.

This chain joins TRBV4-3 and TRBJ2-5; D not resolved. Trimming cost V 0 bases and J 3 bases, with 8 bases left between them. The CDR3 contains 14 residues. Germline CDR1 reads LGHNA; CDR2 reads YSLEER. The CDR3 loop reads CASSQDLSKETQYF. CDR3 in DNA: TGCGCCAGCAGCCAAGATTTGTCAAAAGAGACCCAGTACTTC.